This T cell receptor (beta chain) was captured in a study of T cell responses to AZD1222 COVID-19 vaccine. Assay used: immunoSEQ multiplex PCR; TCRdb lists only in-frame clones, some missing. The table shows some 140,000 clones, with about 92% occurring only once. Trimming cost V 2 bases and J 4 bases, with 7 bases left between them. The CDR3 extends over 13 amino acids. Germline CDR1 and CDR2: LGHNA and YNFKEQ. The rearrangement joins TRBV4-2 to TRBJ2-3; D is ambiguous. Sequences were derived from peripheral blood, sampled on day 0 of AZD1222 vaccination. The TCR originated in an adult in good health. CDR3 sequence (DNA): TGTGCCAGCAGCCAATCGGGCGCAGATACGCAGTATTTT. Translation gives CASSQSGADTQYF.